This T cell receptor beta chain came from a study of blood T cell repertoires in COVID-19. Study background: Collection of acute and convalescent COVID-19 samples took place in the United States, Italy and Spain. PBMCs, B-cell-depleted T cells, or T cells were the source of the cDNA or gDNA that made up the material.

CDR1 is LNHDA and CDR2 is SQIVND in the germline V gene (reference sequence). This CDR3 spans 17 amino acids. The V segment lost 7 bases and the J segment 2 bases; nucleotides outside the gene matches: 12. As originally analysed: Estimates of nucleated cell counts were drawn from the amplification of reference gene primers. TCRdb keeps only in-frame clones here, not all; method: immunoSEQ multiplex PCR. V and J calls and clone size are those listed in that table; D and trimming were worked out from the DNA. The sample lists hundreds of thousands of clones; 80% were seen once. Cohorts were assigned according to the clinical history that participants reported.

This rearrangement joins TRBV19 to TRBJ2-3; 10 bases map to TRBD2. The sample was PBMCs or T cells enriched from blood (not recorded which). This clonotype originated in a middle-aged woman with acute COVID-19. Here the CDR3 reads CASTSGGGTEYTDTQYF. In nucleotides, the CDR3 is TGTGCCAGTACTAGCGGGGGAGGAACAGAATACACAGATACGCAGTATTTT.